This T cell receptor beta chain was obtained from a study of T cell responses to AZD1222 COVID-19 vaccine. Profiling relied on immunoSEQ multiplex PCR, and the TCRdb table lists in-frame clones only, not all of them. The sample carries fewer than 180,000 clones, about 92% recorded once. Regarding the study as a whole: Donors were largely white British and mainly female; clonal diversity was possibly underestimated. Spike-spanning, vaccine-associated CD4 TCRs were dominant at 160-218 and 743-854. When two AZD1222 doses had been given, Spike-specific TCR breadth and depth rose.

To note about this clone: Its antigen is still unknown.

The CDR3 runs 14 residues. Trimming removed 0 bases from V and 9 bases from J, with 13 bases in between. The germline V gene has CDR1 SGHKS and CDR2 YYEKEE (reference sequence). The clonotype was recovered from an adult who received the AZD1222 COVID-19 vaccine. The V call is TRBV5-5, the J call TRBJ1-5, with no clear D. The sequencing used peripheral blood, collected 28 days after the second AZD1222 dose. In DNA form, the CDR3 reads TGTGCCAGCAGCTTGGGGCGGTCATCAGGGCCCCAGCATTTT. Amino acids: CASSLGRSSGPQHF.